Following are 32 T cell receptor beta chains from one sample sequenced in a study of blood T cell repertoires in COVID-19. Using immunoSEQ multiplex PCR, the repertoire was profiled, and TCRdb retains in-frame clones only, with some absent. The data show about 140,000 clones, over 80% seen once. What was sequenced was peripheral blood. All receptors come from a human donor in a cohort sampled during active COVID-19.

This clone was seen once. V gene TRBV6-2 or TRBV6-3 combines with J gene TRBJ1-5; D is unclear. CDR3 size: 12 residues. CDR1 and CDR2 (germline): MNHEY, SVGEGT. V was pared by 7 bases and J by 9 bases, with 13 bases between. Here the CDR3 DNA reads TGTGCCAGCACCCCCCGAAGAGGGCCCCAGCATTTT. Protein: CASTPRRGPQHF.

This clone showed up just once. The chain uses TRBV7-8 and TRBJ2-1; the D gene is possibly TRBD2 (7 bases). Germline V gene sequence: CDR1 SGHVS, CDR2 FQNEAQ. The length of the CDR3 is 15 residues. The germline V and J ends were trimmed by 6 bases and 9 bases, with 21 bases remaining between them. The DNA of the CDR3 is TGTGCCAGCAGAGGGGGGGAGTCATTTATGGCTGAGCAGTTCTTC. This sequence encodes CASRGGESFMAEQFF.

The rearrangement uses TRBV19 and TRBJ1-1; D remains unclear. Germline CDR1 is LNHDA and CDR2 is SQIVND (reference sequence). V was cut by 7 bases and J by 6 bases, with 12 bases left in between. The CDR3 contains 12 residues. The CDR3, as DNA: TGTGCCAGTAACTCGGCGGGCGCTGAAGCTTTCTTT. Translation: CASNSAGAEAFF.

The chain carries TRBV7-2 and TRBJ2-3, with 7 bases identical to TRBD2. The germline V gene has CDR1 SGHTA and CDR2 FQGNSA. The ends lost 5 bases at V and 0 bases at J; junction bases unmatched: 2. The CDR3 sequence is 14 residues long. CDR3 protein: CASSPGLSTDTQYF. For the CDR3, the DNA is TGTGCCAGCAGCCCGGGACTAAGCACAGATACGCAGTATTTT.

This clone was recorded only once. The V and J genes are TRBV28 and TRBJ2-5; a weak D match, TRBD2 (5 bases). CDR3 size: 13 residues. Germline CDR1 and CDR2: MDHEN and SYDVKM. V was cut by 4 bases and J by 2 bases, with 8 bases left in between. The CDR3: CASSSPGQETQYF. The CDR3 DNA is TGTGCCAGCAGTTCCCCGGGACAAGAGACCCAGTACTTC.

The chain links TRBV28 to TRBJ1-1, with 10 bases aligning to TRBD1. This CDR3 has 16 amino acids. Trimming at V came to 5 bases and at J to 4 bases, leaving 10 bases not matched to a gene. Germline loops: CDR1 MDHEN, CDR2 SYDVKM. CDR3 bases: TGTGCCAGCAGTACCACCGGGACAGGGGAATCCACTGAAGCTTTCTTT. Encoded protein: CASSTTGTGESTEAFF.

The J gene is TRBJ2-5, the V gene TRBV18; a weak D match, TRBD2 (6 bases). The germline CDR1 and CDR2 sequences are KGHSH and LQKENI. CDR3 length: 15 amino acids. V lost 3 bases to trimming and J lost 0 bases, with 11 bases between them. CDR3 region: CASSPSQRDQETQYF. DNA for the CDR3: TGTGCCAGCTCACCCTCTCAGCGGGACCAAGAGACCCAGTACTTC.

This clone appeared a few times. The DNA for the CDR3 is TGCAGCGTTGAAGATCGATCTAGGTTGTTCCAAGAGACCCAGTACTTC. As protein: CSVEDRSRLFQETQYF. The J gene is TRBJ2-5, the V gene TRBV29-1; D remains ambiguous. CDR1 SQVTM and CDR2 ANQGSEA come from the germline V gene. Deletions cut 0 bases from V and 1 base from J, with 15 bases between. The CDR3 totals 16 residues.

This clone was counted a few times. The chain carries TRBV28 and TRBJ2-7; 12 nucleotides match TRBD2. From germline, CDR1 is MDHEN and CDR2 SYDVKM. Germline trimming cut 2 bases from V and 4 bases from J; bases unmatched to any gene: 3. The CDR3 sequence is 15 residues long. CDR3 coding DNA: TGTGCCAGCAGTTTACGCCTAGCGGGAGGGTACGAGCAGTACTTC. Protein sequence: CASSLRLAGGYEQYF.

V gene TRBV18 combines with J gene TRBJ1-3; D remains unclear. The CDR3 has 15 residues. Looked up from germline, CDR1 is KGHSH and CDR2 is LQKENI. V was trimmed by 3 bases and J by 1 base, leaving 10 bases between them. The CDR3 sequence is CASSPPYSSGNTIYF. The CDR3 region has the DNA TGTGCCAGCTCACCTCCCTACAGTTCTGGAAACACCATATATTTT.

The chain joins TRBV7-9 to TRBJ1-3; weak D call: TRBD1 (6 bases). The germline CDR1 and CDR2 sequences are SEHNR and FQNEAQ (reference sequence). V lost 2 bases and J lost 0, with 8 bases in between. The CDR3 is 15 amino acids. The CDR3 DNA is TGTGCCAGCAGCTTACAGGGGTACTCTGGAAACACCATATATTTT. The encoded protein is CASSLQGYSGNTIYF.

The chain carries TRBV30 and TRBJ2-7; D gene uncertain. From germline, CDR1 is GTSNPN and CDR2 SVGIG (reference sequence). The V end lost 2 bases, the J end lost 2 bases, and 7 bases lay between the germline ends. This CDR3 contains 12 residues. CDR3 protein: CAWSLGPYEQYF. The DNA for the CDR3 is TGTGCCTGGAGTCTCGGTCCCTACGAGCAGTACTTC.

The chain has TRBV19 and TRBJ2-4; 7 nucleotides match TRBD1. Trimming cost V 9 bases and J 0 bases; bases outside gene matches: 5. The CDR3 has 14 residues. Per the germline V gene, CDR1 is LNHDA and CDR2 is SQIVND (reference sequence). The CDR3 DNA reads as TGTGCCAGCCACGACAGGGCAGCCAAAAACATTCAGTACTTC. This sequence encodes CASHDRAAKNIQYF.

The V gene is TRBV6-5, the J gene TRBJ2-1, with a tentative D call TRBD2 (5 bases). Per the germline V gene, CDR1 is MNHEY and CDR2 is SVGAGI. The length of the CDR3 is 15 residues. With 7 bases removed from V and 1 base from J, the gap between germline ends came to 14 bases. The CDR3 DNA sequence: TGTGCCAGCATCCCCCCGGGGAGTTCCTACAATGAGCAGTTCTTC. Translating it yields CASIPPGSSYNEQFF.

This clone appeared once. The sample contains more than one DNA sequence encoding this CDR3. The chain joins TRBV6-5 to TRBJ1-1; possibly TRBD1 for D (5 bases). The CDR3 is 15 residues long. The V gene's germline CDR1 is MNHEY and CDR2 SVGAGI. Trimming removed 0 bases at V and 2 bases at J, with 10 bases between. CDR3 nucleotide sequence: TGTGCCAGCAGTTACTCGTGGCAGGGAAACACTGAAGCTTTCTTT. Amino acid sequence: CASSYSWQGNTEAFF.

This chain links TRBV7-2 with TRBJ1-5; tentative D call: TRBD1 (6 bases). The germline V and J ends were trimmed by 1 base and 6 bases, with 13 bases remaining between them. Germline lookup yields CDR1 SGHTA and CDR2 FQGNSA. CDR3 size: 15 residues. The CDR3 DNA reads as TGTGCCAGCAGCTTAGGCCTACAGGGATCTCAGCCCCAGCATTTT. It encodes CASSLGLQGSQPQHF.

The sample holds one count of this clone. V and J are TRBV3-1 (or the pseudogene TRBV3-2) and TRBJ1-2, with 8 bases fitting TRBD1. The germline V gene has CDR1 LGHDT and CDR2 YNNKEL (reference sequence). Trimming removed 4 bases from V and 4 bases from J; junction bases left unmatched: 5. This CDR3 contains 14 residues. CDR3: CASSRTGGAYGYTF. CDR3 nucleotide sequence: TGTGCCAGCAGCCGCACAGGGGGGGCCTATGGCTACACCTTC.

The chain couples TRBV6-5 to TRBJ2-1; TRBD2 aligns across 9 bases. The V and J ends lost 5 bases and 16 bases, in that order; junction bases with no gene match: 12. From germline, CDR1 is MNHEY and CDR2 SVGAGI. The CDR3 extends over 13 amino acids. The CDR3 DNA sequence: TGTGCCAGCAGTCAGCGGGAGGTAAAGTCCTATTTCTTC. Translation: CASSQREVKSYFF.

This clone showed up just once. The chain carries TRBV11-2 and TRBJ2-3; D is undetermined. Germline V gene data show CDR1 as SGHAT and CDR2 as FQNNGV. Deletions cut 4 bases from V and 3 bases from J, with 11 bases between. This CDR3 has 14 amino acids. The CDR3 DNA sequence: TGTGCCAGCAGCTCAAATATTGCGACAGATACGCAGTATTTT. Its protein is CASSSNIATDTQYF.

The CDR3 spells CASSPGLNTDTQYF. In DNA, the CDR3 is TGTGCCAGCAGCCCCGGACTTAACACAGATACGCAGTATTTT. The V call is TRBV11-1, the J call TRBJ2-3; weak D call: TRBD2 (5 bases). The CDR3 covers 14 residues. Germline lookup yields CDR1 SGHAT and CDR2 FQDESV (reference sequence). Deletions cut 5 bases from V and 2 bases from J, with 11 bases between.

V and J are TRBV14 and TRBJ1-2; D unclear. Germline assignment: CDR1 SGHDN and CDR2 FVKESK. The CDR3 extends over 13 amino acids. The germline V and J ends were trimmed by 3 bases and 3 bases, with 8 bases remaining between them. CDR3 coding DNA: TGTGCCAGCAGCCAGGCCGGGGACTATGGCTACACCTTC. The encoded protein is CASSQAGDYGYTF.

The chain uses TRBV5-1 and TRBJ2-7; 10 bases are shared with TRBD1. This CDR3 region has 13 residues. Per the germline V gene, CDR1 is SGHRS and CDR2 is YFSETQ. Germline trimming cut 8 bases from V and 5 bases from J; bases unmatched to any gene: 7. The DNA for the CDR3 is TGCGCCAGGGGCCGGGACAGGGGCAACGAGCAGTACTTC. Its protein is CARGRDRGNEQYF.

The chain recombines TRBV19 with TRBJ2-6, with 14 nucleotides matching TRBD2. The junction had 9 bases not matched to a gene; V was cut back by 6 bases and J by 2 bases. This CDR3 has 19 residues. Germline loops: CDR1 LNHDA, CDR2 SQIVND (reference sequence). The CDR3 region is CASSLTSGRVHPGANVLTF. The CDR3 DNA follows: TGTGCCAGTAGCCTGACTAGCGGGAGGGTCCATCCTGGGGCCAACGTCCTGACTTTC.

V is TRBV9 and J is TRBJ2-7, with D possibly TRBD2 on 6 matching bases. The germline V gene encodes CDR1 SGDLS and CDR2 YYNGEE. V gave up 0 bases and J gave up 6 bases, with 13 bases separating them. CDR3 length: 14 amino acids. The CDR3 sequence: CASSVVAGTSEQYF. For the CDR3, the DNA is TGTGCCAGCAGCGTAGTTGCGGGAACCTCCGAGCAGTACTTC.

The V and J genes are TRBV7-2 and TRBJ2-3, with D possibly TRBD2 on 5 matching bases. V was clipped by 7 bases and J by 3 bases, with 11 bases between them. Germline CDR1 is SGHTA and CDR2 is FQGNSA. The CDR3 spans 13 residues. The CDR3 is CASTRGDTDTQYF. DNA for the CDR3: TGTGCCAGCACCCGGGGTGATACAGATACGCAGTATTTT.

The chain couples TRBV6-1 to TRBJ1-3; the D gene is possibly TRBD1 (5 bases). Looked up from germline, CDR1 is MNHNS and CDR2 is SASEGT. This CDR3 is 15 amino acids long. Trimming cost V 0 bases and J 8 bases, with 14 bases left between them. Written as DNA, the CDR3 is TGTGCCAGCAGTGAAGCGCTGGGGGAGGTGGACACCATATATTTT. This gives the protein CASSEALGEVDTIYF.

The chain links TRBV30 to TRBJ2-1, with a possible D match to TRBD2 (5 bases). The V gene's germline CDR1 is GTSNPN and CDR2 SVGIG (reference sequence). Trimming removed 3 bases from V and 0 bases from J, with 6 bases in between. CDR3 length: 13 residues. The CDR3 loop reads CAWSGGSYNEQFF. CDR3 DNA: TGTGCCTGGAGCGGAGGCTCCTACAATGAGCAGTTCTTC.

This rearrangement joins TRBV29-1 to TRBJ1-1; 7 nucleotides align to TRBD1. This CDR3 region has 17 residues. The V gene's germline CDR1 is SQVTM and CDR2 ANQGSEA. V lost 1 base, J lost 0 bases, and 11 bases stayed unmatched. CDR3 coding DNA: TGCAGCGTTGAAGGTGAACAGGGCAGGGGGTTGAACACTGAAGCTTTCTTT. Translation gives CSVEGEQGRGLNTEAFF.

The V and J genes are TRBV15 and TRBJ1-2; D perhaps matches TRBD1 (5 bases). The length of the CDR3 is 12 residues. Germline-derived CDR1 and CDR2 are LNHNV and YYDKDF (reference sequence). V was cut by 1 base and J by 8 bases, with 8 bases left in between. CDR3 bases: TGTGCCACCAGCAGAGGACAGTTCGGCTACACCTTC. Encoded protein: CATSRGQFGYTF.

This clone appeared a few times. The chain couples TRBV2 to TRBJ2-1, with D tentatively TRBD1 (5 bases). The CDR3 spans 13 residues. Germline CDR1 and CDR2: SNHLY and FYNNEI. V was shortened by 7 bases and J by 7 bases, with 14 bases between the two germline ends. In nucleotides, the CDR3 is TGTGCCAGCAAACAGGTTATAGCAAATGAGCAGTTCTTC. Its translation is CASKQVIANEQFF.

V gene TRBV5-1 combines with J gene TRBJ1-1; D possibly corresponds to TRBD1 (5 bases). With 0 bases removed from V and 2 bases from J, the gap between germline ends came to 8 bases. CDR1 and CDR2 from the germline V gene are SGHRS and YFSETQ. This CDR3 has 14 residues. The CDR3 bases are TGCGCCAGCAGCTTGGGTACAGGTAACACTGAAGCTTTCTTT. Protein sequence: CASSLGTGNTEAFF. The complete variable domain, with remaining parts taken from reference TRBV5-1 and TRBJ1-1, reads KAGVTQTPRYLIKTRGQQVTLSCSPISGHRSVSWYQQTPGQGLQFLFEYFSETQRNKGNFPGRFSGRQFSNSRSEMNVSTLELGDSALYLCASSLGTGNTEAFFGQGTRLTVV.

This chain connects TRBV2 to TRBJ1-5, with 7 bases that match TRBD1. The CDR3 contains 16 residues. Trimming at V came to 5 bases and at J to 0 bases, leaving 7 bases not matched to a gene. Germline CDR1 and CDR2: SNHLY and FYNNEI. In DNA form, the CDR3 reads TGTGCCAGCAGTTACCAGGGGACAGATAGCAATCAGCCCCAGCATTTT. Protein product: CASSYQGTDSNQPQHF.